This paragraph covers one T cell receptor (beta chain) sequence. Its antigen is currently not known. No qualities accompany the bases; no much larger clone lies one base away. This entry is derived from a study of blood T cell repertoires in COVID-19 (dated by TCRdb to about 2020). The study in broad terms: Collaborator samples came from the United States, Italy and Spain and covered acute and convalescent phases of COVID-19. The repertoires were released in a freely available public database intended as a resource for research on the immune response to SARS-CoV-2. Sample metadata almost always included a de-identified subject ID, COVID-19 status, age in years and sex. The material from the prospective study consisted of cDNA or gDNA derived from T cells, B-cell-depleted T cells, or PBMCs. Subjects who had been exposed to COVID-19, were actively infected with it, or had recovered from it provided the deeply sampled blood TCRbeta repertoires that made up the dataset. Where available, HLA class I and class II types were taken from metadata supplied by the sample provider and were not determined by assay-based typing. Samples came from the ongoing ImmuneRACE study (first 160 participants) plus 1,254 subjects from 6 global collaborators. What the research found in general, with its limitations: The quantity of clinical and demographic metadata differed by source and by participant and was supplied without curation.

Each collaborating institution followed its own protocols to collect whole blood in K2EDTA tubes. For TCRbeta analysis, collaborator samples were shipped as frozen whole blood, as isolated PBMCs, or as DNA extracted from either sample type. TCRbeta CDR3 regions were amplified from genomic DNA using the immunoSEQ Assay, a bias-controlled multiplex PCR. As for the original processing: The number of nucleated cells in each sample was estimated by amplification of reference gene primers within the assay. To quantify the absolute abundance of each unique TCRbeta CDR3 rearrangement, sequence reads were collapsed and filtered. For each sample, productive Simpson clonality was calculated as the square root of Simpson's diversity index over productive rearrangements. Sourced from immuneACCESS, this table was stored by TCRdb with only in-frame sequences that have V and J called. A share of the clones is absent; for the studies checked, an unresolved V gene accounts for under half, and the remainder has no known explanation. The DNA gave D and trimming, while V, J and clone size come from that table. The sample yields 130,000 or so clones; 70% to 90% were counted once. Of the sample, 3% to 5% falls within the top ten clones.

The CDR3 starts with the cysteine, ends with the phenylalanine, and has 12 residues. Only the CDR3 DNA is retained, 36 bases long and in frame from the first base. CDR1 and CDR2, per the germline V gene, are SGHAT and FQNNGV. V is reduced by 1 base and J by 8 bases, leaving a spacing of 6 bases between them. Sequenced input: peripheral blood. The TCR sequence derives from a man between 60 and 75 years old with acute or convalescent COVID-19. Recombination linked TRBV11-2 to TRBJ1-3, with the D gene not clear enough to name. The CDR3 sequence is CASSLAVDTIYF. The nucleotides are TGTGCCAGCAGCTTAGCGGTGGACACCATATATTTT. Joined to the reference TRBV11-2 and TRBJ1-3 proteins, this CDR3 gives the full variable domain: EAGVAQSPRYKIIEKRQSVAFWCNPISGHATLYWYQQILGQGPKLLIQFQNNGVVDDSQLPKDRFSAERLKGVDSTLKIQPAKLEDSAVYLCASSLAVDTIYFGEGSWLTVV.